This T cell receptor (beta chain) was sequenced in a study of shared clonotypes between healthy human individuals. Overall study results and limits: Some clonotypes were shared by all four sorted-subset donors, while others were not shared. The non-shared ones had lower generation probabilities than the shared ones.

Sequencing used immunoSEQ multiplex PCR; TCRdb keeps in-frame clones, though not all of them. The data show about 2.2 million clones, about 94% seen once. This clone was observed a single time. Its target is unknown. Naive CD8 cells lacked CD45RO, underwent positive selection for CCR7 and left out terminally differentiated effector memory CD45RA+ cells. The specimen sequenced was naive CD8+ T cells from PBMCs. The origin of this receptor is a man between 18 and 29 years old in good health. Some clones in this sample may be carry-over from other donors' samples.

CDR3 sequence: CASSRPQTGEETQYF. The CDR3 coding sequence is TGCGCCAGCAGCCGACCTCAGACAGGGGAAGAGACCCAGTACTTC. This chain uses TRBV4-3 with TRBJ2-5; 8 bases map to TRBD1. The J segment lost 3 bases and the V segment lost 4 bases, leaving 7 bases of the junction unmatched. CDR1 is LGHNA, CDR2 YSLEER, per germline. The CDR3 loop spans 15 amino acids.